What follows is one T cell receptor beta chain and its context. Germline trimming cut 4 bases from V and 0 bases from J; bases unmatched to any gene: 8. In germline, CDR1 is SGHTA, CDR2 FQGNSA. The CDR3 consists of 16 residues. The data belong to a study of blood T cell repertoires in COVID-19. Study in general: T cells, B-cell-depleted T cells, or PBMCs supplied cDNA or gDNA.

Original processing notes: How many nucleated cells were present was estimated from reference gene primer amplification. Some clones are missing from TCRdb's copy, which holds only in-frame ones; the method was immunoSEQ multiplex PCR. V, J and clone size are those of that table, while D and trimming were read from the DNA. The sample consists of roughly 87,000 clones, about 85% of them appearing once. This sequence originates from an elderly woman with COVID-19, enrolled during active disease. The chain employs TRBV7-2 and TRBJ1-2, with 7 nucleotides matching TRBD1. Sequencing input: peripheral blood. CDR3: CASSSLQGRPNYGYTF. In DNA, the CDR3 is TGTGCCAGCAGCTCCCTACAGGGGAGACCTAACTATGGCTACACCTTC.